The clone carrying this T cell receptor beta chain was detected many times. Its antigen is undetermined. The length of the CDR3 is 15 residues. After removal of 3 bases from V and 1 base from J, the junction contained 3 bases not matched to a gene. The data are from a study of breast tumors, draining lymph nodes, adjacent tissues. One entry per CDR3 protein results from TCRdb running MiXCR on the multiplex PCR reads. The repertoire holds around 130,000 distinct CDR3 sequences, 30% to 35% seen once, with roughly 2.2% in the top ten. Breast cancer patients provided tissue from their axillary draining lymph nodes. Study observations and caveats: Compared with basal-like, luminal-like tumors shared significantly more repertoire with nontumor tissue.

The rearrangement links TRBV12-3 or TRBV12-4 to TRBJ2-5; 9 positions agree with TRBD2. This receptor was obtained from a female donor with breast cancer. Some clones in this sample may be carry-over from other donors' samples. The material sequenced was axillary lymph node tissue. The CDR3 region is CASSFASGAQETQYF. Here the CDR3 DNA reads TGTGCCAGCAGTTTTGCTAGCGGGGCCCAAGAGACCCAGTACTTC.